Following are 18 T cell receptor beta chains from one sample sequenced in a study of regulatory T cells in long-lasting Graves disease. Time point meaning: newly diagnosed GD, antithyroid drugs for less than 3 months. Preparation of the TCR library used RNA extracted from PBMCs. Arm-PCR with iRepertoire HTBI primers amplified the CDR3 regions for these TCR beta libraries. TCRdb re-derived calls from the multiplex PCR reads in MiXCR, one entry per CDR3 protein. The sample lists 350,000 to 450,000 distinct CDR3 sequences, about 15% occurring once. The data also belong to a second study, concerning T cells in Graves' hyperthyroidism and ophthalmopathy.

The source was peripheral blood mononuclear cells (PBMCs), collected at new diagnosis, from a patient treated with antithyroid drugs. The receptors were gathered from a woman aged 35 to 49 with Graves disease.

The table lists this clonotype with a few counts. It may be a read error: a sequence one base away is much more abundant. The chain recombines TRBV28 with TRBJ2-5, with TRBD2 matching 14 bases. Trimming removed 6 bases from V and 3 bases from J; junction bases left unmatched: 9. Germline loops: CDR1 MDHEN, CDR2 SYDVKM. This CDR3 contains 17 residues. The CDR3 nucleotides read TGTGCCAGCAGCCAAGGTTGGGGACTAGCGGGAGAAGAGACCCAGTACTTC. Translating gives CASSQGWGLAGEETQYF.

This clonotype was observed a few times. The chain has TRBV27 and TRBJ2-7, with TRBD2 matching over 9 bases. This CDR3 spans 15 amino acids. Trimming removed 3 bases from V and 2 bases from J; junction bases left unmatched: 5. CDR1 is MNHEY, CDR2 SMNVEV, per germline (reference sequence). The CDR3 DNA is TGTGCCAGCAGTTTTGTCCTAGCGGGGACCTACGAGCAGTACTTC. This codes for CASSFVLAGTYEQYF.

In this sample, this clonotype turned up many times. The chain is built from TRBV15 and TRBJ2-7, with D possibly being TRBD2 (5 bases). V was cut by 0 bases and J by 2 bases, with 8 bases left in between. CDR1 LNHNV and CDR2 YYDKDF come from the germline V gene (reference sequence). CDR3 length: 14 amino acids. The CDR3 coding sequence is TGTGCCACCAGCAGAGAACTAGGAGCCTACGAGCAGTACTTC. Its protein is CATSRELGAYEQYF.

This clonotype came up many times. The chain carries TRBV12-3 or TRBV12-4 and TRBJ2-1; possibly TRBD2 for D (5 bases). The V end was cut by 7 bases, the J end by 12 bases, with 16 bases between. This CDR3 spans 12 amino acids. CDR3 region: CASTRGSGGQFF. CDR3 nucleotides: TGTGCCAGCACCCGGGGAAGCGGTGGGCAGTTCTTC.

This clonotype was detected ten times or more. This chain's CDR3 is CATSDLGAGSYNEQFF. In DNA, the CDR3 is TGTGCCACCAGTGATTTAGGAGCGGGGTCCTACAATGAGCAGTTCTTC. V gene TRBV24-1 combines with J gene TRBJ2-1, with 7 bases that match TRBD2. Germline V gene sequence: CDR1 KGHDR, CDR2 SFDVKD. Germline trimming cut 1 base from V and 1 base from J; bases unmatched to any gene: 3. CDR3 size: 16 residues.

This clonotype occurred many times. The chain is built from TRBV28 and TRBJ1-6; TRBD1 aligns across 9 bases. Looked up from germline, CDR1 is MDHEN and CDR2 is SYDVKM. V was pared by 10 bases and J by 6 bases, with 7 bases of the junction left unmatched. This CDR3 spans 14 amino acids. The CDR3 region is CATRQGVSNSPLHF. In nucleotides, the CDR3 is TGTGCCACCAGACAGGGGGTTTCTAATTCACCCCTCCACTTT.

This clonotype was seen ten or more times. This rearrangement joins TRBV11-3 to TRBJ2-3; 9 bases fit TRBD1. V lost 4 bases and J lost 2; bases outside the gene matches: 10. The CDR3 is 17 residues long. The germline V gene has CDR1 SGHNT and CDR2 YENEEA. CDR3 nucleotide sequence: TGTGCCAGCAGCTCCAGTCCCGGGACAGGGTACACAGATACGCAGTATTTT. It translates to CASSSSPGTGYTDTQYF.

This clonotype was observed a handful of times. The V and J genes are TRBV7-9 and TRBJ2-5; D may be TRBD1 (5 bases). The CDR3 consists of 15 residues. V was clipped by 4 bases and J by 0 bases, with 12 bases between them. CDR1 and CDR2 from the germline V gene are SEHNR and FQNEAQ (reference sequence). The CDR3 region is CASSSYRQYQETQYF. The CDR3, as DNA: TGTGCCAGCAGCTCCTACAGACAGTACCAAGAGACCCAGTACTTC.

This clonotype occurred many times. The J gene is TRBJ1-1, the V gene TRBV10-3; D gene uncertain. This CDR3 region has 15 residues. The germline V gene has CDR1 ENHRY and CDR2 SYGVKD. V shed 2 bases and J shed 6 bases, with 16 bases lying between them. The CDR3: CAISETRGGKSEAFF. The CDR3 bases are TGTGCCATCAGTGAGACTCGGGGAGGGAAATCTGAAGCTTTCTTT.

This clonotype was counted between two and nine times. This chain connects TRBV28 to TRBJ2-7; D gene unclear. The CDR3 has 13 residues. Germline V gene data show CDR1 as MDHEN and CDR2 as SYDVKM. V was pared by 2 bases and J by 3 bases, with 8 bases between. The CDR3 sequence: CASSLIGHYEQYF. CDR3 nucleotide sequence: TGTGCCAGCAGTTTAATCGGGCACTACGAGCAGTACTTC.

This clonotype was observed many times. This rearrangement joins TRBV29-1 to TRBJ1-2, with D perhaps matching TRBD1 (5 bases). This CDR3 has 13 amino acids. Trimming removed 2 bases at V and 3 bases at J, with 10 bases between. The germline V gene has CDR1 SQVTM and CDR2 ANQGSEA. For the CDR3, the DNA is TGCAGCGTTGAACGAGGGACCGACTATGGCTACACCTTC. It translates to CSVERGTDYGYTF.

This clonotype has just a few counts. V usage is TRBV19 and J usage is TRBJ2-3; tentative D call: TRBD1 (6 bases). CDR3 length equals 15 residues. CDR1 is LNHDA, CDR2 SQIVND, per germline (reference sequence). Trimming pared 1 base from V and 3 bases from J, leaving 11 bases between. CDR3 sequence reads: CASSIGTEVTDTQYF. The CDR3 DNA follows: TGTGCCAGTAGTATAGGGACAGAGGTAACAGATACGCAGTATTTT.

This clonotype was seen at least ten times. This chain connects TRBV30 to TRBJ2-5, with D maybe TRBD2 (6 bases). The CDR3 runs to 13 residues. Trimming left V 3 bases short and J 4 bases short, with 12 bases between. The germline CDR1 and CDR2 sequences are GTSNPN and SVGIG (reference sequence). The DNA for the CDR3 is TGTGCCTGGAGGCAGGGAGGTAGAGAGACCCAGTACTTC. Its protein product is CAWRQGGRETQYF.

This clonotype was picked up many times. The chain links TRBV7-2 to TRBJ1-2, with 10 bases that match TRBD1. V shed 7 bases and J 3 bases; nucleotides not matched to a gene: 11. The CDR3 is 16 residues long. The germline gives CDR1 SGHTA, CDR2 FQGNSA. CDR3 loop: CASTSTGTGDYYGYTF. The CDR3 DNA follows: TGTGCCAGCACATCCACCGGGACAGGGGATTACTATGGCTACACCTTC. The full variable domain, rest sourced from reference TRBV7-2 and TRBJ1-2, is GAGVSQSPSNKVTEKGKDVELRCDPISGHTALYWYRQSLGQGLEFLIYFQGNSAPDKSGLPSDRFSAERTGGSVSTLTIQRTQQEDSAVYLCASTSTGTGDYYGYTFGSGTRLTVV.

This clonotype was recorded at least ten times. The chain recombines TRBV2 with TRBJ2-7, with 8 bases fitting TRBD2. From germline, CDR1 is SNHLY and CDR2 FYNNEI. The V segment lost 3 bases and the J segment 7 bases; nucleotides outside the gene matches: 14. The CDR3 consists of 16 residues. The CDR3 DNA sequence: TGTGCCAGCAGTGAGGGGGGTGCGGGAGGCCTGGGGGAGCAGTACTTC. This sequence encodes CASSEGGAGGLGEQYF.

This clonotype was detected a few times. J is TRBJ2-7 and V is TRBV5-1; the match to TRBD1 covers 7 bases. After removal of 3 bases from V and 1 base from J, the junction contained 7 bases not matched to a gene. Germline V gene sequence: CDR1 SGHRS, CDR2 YFSETQ. The CDR3 has 15 residues. CDR3 loop: CASSSTGEGSYEQYF. The CDR3 DNA sequence: TGCGCCAGCAGCTCCACAGGGGAAGGGTCCTACGAGCAGTACTTC.

The V and J genes are TRBV20-1 and TRBJ1-5, with D hard to call. The length of the CDR3 is 14 residues. V dropped 0 bases and J dropped 7 bases, with 13 bases sitting between them. CDR1 is DFQATT, CDR2 SNEGSKA, per germline (reference sequence). The CDR3 region is CSARDPRVGQPQHF. CDR3 DNA: TGCAGTGCTAGAGATCCCCGGGTCGGGCAGCCCCAGCATTTT.

This clonotype was counted a few times. The chain couples TRBV19 to TRBJ2-3, with no clear D. CDR3 length: 13 amino acids. Germline assignment: CDR1 LNHDA and CDR2 SQIVND (reference sequence). V shed 5 bases and J shed 6 bases, with 12 bases lying between them. CDR3: CASSPLSYDTQYF. The CDR3 DNA reads as TGTGCCAGTAGTCCCTTGAGTTACGATACGCAGTATTTT.